The TCR beta chain described here comes from a study of T cell changes during pregnancy in multiple sclerosis. TCRdb keeps only in-frame clones here, not all; method: immunoSEQ multiplex PCR. Here the sample spans 35,000 or so clones, approximately 93% being singletons. V was clipped by 2 bases and J by 6 bases, with 13 bases between them. Germline values: CDR1 SGHAT, CDR2 FQNNGV. The CDR3 is 15 amino acids. The V call is TRBV11-2, the J call TRBJ2-2; the D gene is possibly TRBD2 (6 bases). The specimen was CD4+ T cells from peripheral blood mononuclear cells, collected in the first trimester of pregnancy. The receptor's source is a female donor with multiple sclerosis, enrolled in a pregnancy study. The CDR3 DNA follows: TGTGCCAGCAGCTTACGAATAGGGGAGGCCGGGGAGCTGTTTTTT. It specifies CASSLRIGEAGELFF.